Detailed here is one T cell receptor beta chain. Judged by its sample share, this clonotype qualifies as large (0.1 to 1%). This receptor's antigen is unknown. Base quality data are lacking; no much larger clone is found one base away. The data were taken from a study of immune reconstitution after stem cell transplant in scleroderma (dated by TCRdb to about 2017). Relative to germline, V is 6 bases shorter and J is 7 bases shorter, with 13 bases between their ends. From a lookup of the germline V gene (reference sequence), CDR1 and CDR2 are DFQATT and SNEGSKA. The CDR3 numbers 12 residues from cysteine through phenylalanine. The CDR3 DNA has 36 bases and is translated from base 1. Preparation of the library involved RT-PCR. TCRdb records Illumina MiSeq as the sequencer. TCRdb trimmed the raw reads at Q25, called clones with MiXCR and kept productive beta chains. Identical CDR3 protein sequences are pooled into one entry, listed with their most common genes and DNA. This sample lists 1,500 to 2,000 distinct CDR3 sequences; about 10% were detected once. The ten largest make up 13% to 15% of the sample.

Sample collection was performed before or after autologous hematopoietic stem cell transplantation (not recorded which). This sequence originates from a female donor with systemic sclerosis. The chain employs TRBV20-1 and TRBJ1-3, with the D gene not confidently named. At the DNA level, the sequence is TGCAGTGCCCTCTCCCCCGCTAACACCATATATTTT. It codes for CSALSPANTIYF.